This TCR beta chain stems from a study of T cell repertoires in cytomegalovirus infection. Study-wide background: Used in the study were CMV epitopes, some recently identified and HLA-C-restricted, others well-studied and HLA-B-restricted.

This clonotype was detected only a few times. The antigen remains unidentified. CDR3 size: 14 residues. Trimming cost V 6 bases and J 1 base; bases outside gene matches: 5. TCRdb reanalysed the reads using MiXCR and keeps one entry per CDR3 protein. Of 680,000 or so distinct CDR3 sequences in the sample, around 31% were seen once. General study points: Predominance within the ex vivo response was attributable to HLA-C-restricted CMV-specific TCR beta clonotypes.

This clonotype originated in a human donor in good health (CMV status not recorded). Some clones in this sample may be carry-over from other donors' samples. Material: cultured PBMCs, obtained from culture after CMV antigen stimulation. The chain employs TRBV12-3 or TRBV12-4 and TRBJ2-5; 7 positions agree with TRBD1. The CDR3 here is CASSRQGSQETQYF. The DNA for the CDR3 is TGTGCCAGCAGCCGACAGGGCTCCCAAGAGACCCAGTACTTC.